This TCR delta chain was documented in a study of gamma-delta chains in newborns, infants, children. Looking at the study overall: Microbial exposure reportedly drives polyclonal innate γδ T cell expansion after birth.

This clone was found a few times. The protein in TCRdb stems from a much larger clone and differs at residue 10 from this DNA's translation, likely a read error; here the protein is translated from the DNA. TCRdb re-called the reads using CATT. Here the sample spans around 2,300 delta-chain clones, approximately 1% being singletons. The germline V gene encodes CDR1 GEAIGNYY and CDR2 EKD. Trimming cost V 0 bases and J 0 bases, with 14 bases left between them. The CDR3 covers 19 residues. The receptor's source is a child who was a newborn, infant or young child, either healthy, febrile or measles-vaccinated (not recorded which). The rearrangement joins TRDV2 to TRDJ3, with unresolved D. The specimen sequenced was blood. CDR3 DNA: TGTGCCTGTGACACCGTAGCATTCCGAGGCTCCTGGGACACCCGACAGATGTTTTTC. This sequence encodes CACDTVAFRGSWDTRQMFF.